This T cell receptor (beta chain) derives from a study of T cells in Graves' hyperthyroidism and ophthalmopathy. In the study overall: The blood sample was taken at first diagnosis, before treatment began. Notes on the study in general: The model foresaw ophthalmopathy a median roughly 6.5 months prior to onset. Blood shared most expanded thyroid clonotypes above 0.001.

Fresh 10 ml peripheral blood yielded PBMCs. Concerning this clonotype: Its specificity is not known.

Per the germline V gene, CDR1 is KGHSH and CDR2 is LQKENI. The CDR3 runs 13 residues. Trimming removed 0 bases from V and 8 bases from J, with 8 bases in between. Authors of the study amplified TCR beta CDR3 regions from RNA transcripts. First-round RT-PCR of the TCR CDR3 relied on the HTBI primer set. In TCRdb, the multiplex PCR reads were re-called with MiXCR into one record per CDR3 protein. The sample yields some 740,000 distinct CDR3 sequences, 14% seen once. The genes are TRBV18 and TRBJ2-1; D remains ambiguous. Source material: blood. The sequence derives from a woman under 30 with Graves' hyperthyroidism. The CDR3 sequence is CASSPPDLDEQFF. The CDR3, as DNA: TGTGCCAGCTCACCACCGGACCTCGATGAGCAGTTCTTC. The full variable domain, in which reference TRBV18 and TRBJ2-1 provide the parts outside the CDR3, is NAGVMQNPRHLVRRRGQEARLRCSPMKGHSHVYWYRQLPEEGLKFMVYLQKENIIDESGMPKERFSAEFPKEGPSILRIQQVVRGDSAAYFCASSPPDLDEQFFGPGTRLTVL.